This TCR beta chain was identified in a study of blood T cell repertoires in COVID-19. Whole-study context: There were acute and convalescent COVID-19 samples, and they came from the United States, Italy and Spain. Sample material is recorded as cDNA or gDNA derived from T cells, B-cell-depleted T cells, or PBMCs.

The germline CDR1 and CDR2 sequences are MNHEY and SVGAGI. The CDR3 spans 10 residues. The V gene lost 8 bases and the J gene lost 7 bases, with 8 bases spanning the gap. Methods used by the authors: Researchers report that nucleated cell counts were estimated from reference gene primer amplification. Some clones are missing from TCRdb's copy, which holds only in-frame ones; the method was immunoSEQ multiplex PCR. V and J calls and clone size are given by that table; D and trimming were obtained from the DNA. The repertoire holds approximately 200,000 clones, 86% seen once, with approximately 4.8% in the top ten. This clone was seen more than once but under ten times. Participant ages covered about 18 to 100 years across around 22 US areas.

The chain employs TRBV6-5 and TRBJ1-1; no firm D call. This TCR was recovered from a woman in her twenties or thirties who had been exposed to COVID-19. What was sequenced was PBMCs or T cells enriched from blood (not recorded which). This CDR3 is CASGLLEAFF. The CDR3 nucleotides read TGTGCCAGCGGACTCCTTGAAGCTTTCTTT.